A selection of T cell receptor beta chains follows, all from one sample in a study of beta chain features in type 1 diabetes. Sequencing used immunoSEQ multiplex PCR; TCRdb keeps in-frame clones, though not all of them. This sample has more than 300,000 clones; 9.6% occur once, and the top ten carry roughly 0.6%. Input material: central memory CD4+ T cells from blood. The receptor source for this set is a man aged 25 to 40 with type 1 diabetes. The CDR3 runs from the conserved cysteine through the conserved F or W. D genes are given only for firm matches. Size is omitted from some rows. Given values are once, few, many or a class for expanded clones.

TRBJ2-3,TRBV6-6,few,.,13,TGTGCCAGCAGCCTAGGGACTTTCTGGGCGCAGTATTTT,CASSLGTFWAQYF
TRBJ2-7,TRBV28,few,TRBD2,14,TGTGCCAGCAGTGCCTTTAGCGGGGCCTACGAGCAGTACTTC,CASSAFSGAYEQYF
TRBJ2-4,TRBV7-3,.,.,13,TGTGCCAGCAGCTTAAACGAGGGGGGCATTCAGTACTTC,CASSLNEGGIQYF
TRBJ2-7,TRBV20-1,.,.,11,TGCAGTGCTCAGGACCTTTACGAGCAGTACTTC,CSAQDLYEQYF
TRBJ2-7,TRBV6-6,.,.,13,TGTGCCAGCAGTGCCACCGACTCCTACGAGCAGTACTTC,CASSATDSYEQYF
TRBJ2-7,TRBV7-9,.,.,14,TGTGCCAGCAGATCCGCCCCTCTTCAGGGGGGGCAGTACTTC,CASRSAPLQGGQYF
TRBJ1-4,TRBV19,.,TRBD1,15,TGTGCCAGTAGTACCGGGACAGGGTTAAGTGAAAAACTGTTTTTT,CASSTGTGLSEKLFF
TRBJ2-7,TRBV9,many,TRBD1,13,TGTGCCAGCAGCCGGGACAGGGCGTACGAGCAGTACTTC,CASSRDRAYEQYF
TRBJ1-1,TRBV14,many,.,13,TGTGCCAGCAGCCAAGATACGAACACTGAAGCTTTCTTT,CASSQDTNTEAFF
TRBJ1-1,TRBV5-1,.,TRBD1,15,TGCGCCAGCAGCTTGGAAGGGACAGGGGCGACTGAAGCTTTCTTT,CASSLEGTGATEAFF
TRBJ2-3,TRBV7-6,few,.,13,TGTGCCAGCAGCATCGGACGAACAGATACGCAGTATTTT,CASSIGRTDTQYF
TRBJ2-2,TRBV2,.,.,14,TGTGCCAGCAGTGTGATGAGTTCAAACGGGGAGCTGTTTTTT,CASSVMSSNGELFF
TRBJ1-1,TRBV4-3,few,.,15,TGCGCCAGCAGCCAAGATGGGCAGGGTGGCACTGAAGCTTTCTTT,CASSQDGQGGTEAFF
TRBJ2-2,TRBV4-2,.,.,15,TGTGCCAGCAGCCGAGAATTAGGAAACACCGGGGAGCTGTTTTTT,CASSRELGNTGELFF
TRBJ1-1,TRBV6-5,.,.,14,TGTGCCAGCAGTCCACAGGGAGTTGAGACTGAAGCTTTCTTT,CASSPQGVETEAFF
TRBJ2-3,TRBV11-2,.,TRBD1,15,TGTGCCAGCAGCTTAAGGGACAGGGAAGCAGATACGCAGTATTTT,CASSLRDREADTQYF
TRBJ2-4,TRBV27,.,.,14,TGTGCCAGCAGTCAATCACATCAGGTACCGACGTTGGACTTC,CASSQSHQVPTLDF
TRBJ1-2,TRBV4-1,few,.,14,TGCGCCAGCAGCCCTGACGCCATTAACTATGGCTACACCTTC,CASSPDAINYGYTF
TRBJ1-5,TRBV7-9,.,TRBD1,15,TGTGCCAGCAGCTTAACCAGGGGGCTGGATCAGCCCCAGCATTTT,CASSLTRGLDQPQHF
TRBJ2-1,TRBV19,many,TRBD2,15,TGTGCCAGTAGTCTAACTAGCGGCAGATACAATGAGCAGTTCTTC,CASSLTSGRYNEQFF
TRBJ1-5,TRBV7-2,many,.,13,TGTGCCAGCAGCCTCACGGACAATCAGCCCCAGCATTTT,CASSLTDNQPQHF
TRBJ2-1,TRBV11-3,.,.,14,TGTGCCAGCAGCTTTTTTAGAACTAACAATGAGCAGTTCTTC,CASSFFRTNNEQFF
TRBJ1-5,TRBV4-3,.,.,15,TGCGCCAGCAGCCAGCTGGGCCTTAGCAATCAGCCCCAGCATTTT,CASSQLGLSNQPQHF
TRBJ2-7,TRBV6-5,.,TRBD1,15,TGTGCCAGCAGGCGAGCCGGACAGGGGATGGTAGAGCAGTACTTC,CASRRAGQGMVEQYF
TRBJ1-2,TRBV2,.,.,14,TGTGCCAGCAGTGAACAGGACACCTATTATGGCTACACCTTC,CASSEQDTYYGYTF
TRBJ1-1,TRBV30,few,.,12,TGTGCCTGGAGTGTACTGGGGCAGAAAGCTTTCTTT,CAWSVLGQKAFF
TRBJ2-7,TRBV7-9,few,.,13,TGTGCCAGCAGCTTTGGCCTATCCTACGAGCAGTACTTC,CASSFGLSYEQYF
TRBJ2-7,TRBV28,many,.,10,TGTGCCAGCGGAAACTACGAGCAGTACTTC,CASGNYEQYF
TRBJ1-1,TRBV28,few,.,12,TGTGCCAGCAGTCCCCCGGGGGGAGCCTCTTTCTTT,CASSPPGGASFF
TRBJ2-3,TRBV2,few,TRBD1,15,TGTGCCAGCCCACCGGGACAGGGACGGGCAGATACGCAGTATTTT,CASPPGQGRADTQYF
TRBJ2-4,TRBV5-1,.,.,14,TGCGCCAGCAGCTCCGGGGGTGCCAAAAACATTCAGTACTTC,CASSSGGAKNIQYF
TRBJ2-5,TRBV4-2,many,TRBD2,16,TGTGCCAGCAGCCCAGGACTAGCGGGATTACAAGAGACCCAGTACTTC,CASSPGLAGLQETQYF
TRBJ2-5,TRBV7-9,few,.,14,TGTGCCAGCAGCTTAGCCCAGGCCCAAGAGACCCAGTACTTC,CASSLAQAQETQYF
TRBJ1-4,TRBV6-6,few,.,15,TGTGCCAGCAGTACCCGGACAGAGGGAGGTGAAAAACTGTTTTTT,CASSTRTEGGEKLFF
TRBJ2-1,TRBV6-1,few,TRBD2,16,TGTGCCAGCAGTGAATATCCTAGCGGGCTCTACAATGAGCAGTTCTTC,CASSEYPSGLYNEQFF